The 24 T cell receptor beta chains reported below all come from one sample, sequenced in a study of human T cells and chemical hapten exposure. Time point noted: patch test 2, 6 weeks after DPC sensitization. As to treatment: therapeutic diphenylcyclopropenone sensitization with weekly scalp DPC. Via MiXCR, TCRdb re-called the RACE reads, giving one row per CDR3 protein. The sample consists of tens of thousands of distinct CDR3 sequences, around 10% of them appearing once. The sequences come from whole blood, collected in connection with sensitization to the hapten diphenylcyclopropenone (DPC). The origin of the receptors is a man aged 35 to 55 with alopecia areata. Some clones in this sample may be carry-over from other donors' samples.

This clonotype was counted ten times or more. The CDR3 is CASSLGTSGTYEQYF. The CDR3 DNA sequence: TGTGCCAGCAGCTTGGGGACTAGCGGGACCTACGAGCAGTACTTC. The V call is TRBV5-4, the J call TRBJ2-7; 12 bases are shared with TRBD2. CDR1 and CDR2 from the germline V gene are SGHNT and YYREEE (reference sequence). J lost 2 bases, V lost 0 bases, and 0 bases had no gene match. CDR3 size: 15 residues.

The sample holds a few counts of this clonotype. The chain couples TRBV29-1 to TRBJ1-4; tentative D call: TRBD1 (6 bases). Germline lookup yields CDR1 SQVTM and CDR2 ANQGSEA. The CDR3 has 13 residues. V was pared by 6 bases and J by 8 bases, with 16 bases between. The CDR3 coding sequence is TGCAGCGTGGTGATACAGGGAATCGAAAAACTGTTTTTT. It translates to CSVVIQGIEKLFF.

This clonotype was observed many times. The chain employs TRBV15 and TRBJ2-3, with a possible D match to TRBD2 (6 bases). The CDR3 length is 15 residues. V lost 5 bases, J lost 0 bases, and 12 bases lay in between. The germline gives CDR1 LNHNV, CDR2 YYDKDF (reference sequence). For the CDR3, the DNA is TGTGCCACCAGCGTGCGGGACTCTAGCACAGATACGCAGTATTTT. It specifies CATSVRDSSTDTQYF.

This clonotype was recorded a few times. The J gene is TRBJ2-5, the V gene TRBV20-1; 11 bases agree with TRBD2. After removal of 4 bases from V and 3 bases from J, the junction contained 1 base not matched to a gene. CDR1 and CDR2 (germline): DFQATT, SNEGSKA (reference sequence). The CDR3 covers 13 residues. The DNA for the CDR3 is TGCAGTGCTATACTAGCGGGAGAAGAGACCCAGTACTTC. It codes for CSAILAGEETQYF.

The sample holds many counts of this clonotype. The chain couples TRBV7-3 to TRBJ1-5, with D hard to call. Trimming left V 1 base short and J 6 bases short, with 7 bases between. The CDR3 runs to 13 residues. CDR1 and CDR2 (germline): SGHTA, FQGTGA. CDR3 bases: TGTGCCAGCAGCTTAAATGACGGTCAGCCCCAGCATTTT. The encoded protein is CASSLNDGQPQHF.

The V call is TRBV18, the J call TRBJ1-4; no firm D call. Germline values: CDR1 KGHSH, CDR2 LQKENI. V was trimmed by 4 bases and J by 7 bases, leaving 13 bases between them. This CDR3 has 14 amino acids. CDR3 amino acids: CASSQPILREKLFF. As DNA, the CDR3 is TGTGCCAGCTCACAGCCGATCCTTCGTGAAAAACTGTTTTTT.

The chain carries TRBV18 and TRBJ1-5; 9 bases are shared with TRBD1. The ends lost 3 bases at V and 4 bases at J; junction bases unmatched: 4. Germline CDR1 is KGHSH and CDR2 is LQKENI. The CDR3 is 15 amino acids. Here the CDR3 reads CASSPFDRGNQPQHF. The CDR3 DNA follows: TGTGCCAGCTCACCTTTCGACAGGGGGAATCAGCCCCAGCATTTT.

This clonotype was picked up a small number of times. V is TRBV3-1 and J is TRBJ2-1, with TRBD2 as a possible D gene (5 bases). The germline V gene encodes CDR1 LGHDT and CDR2 YNNKEL (reference sequence). The CDR3 is 14 residues long. V was trimmed by 0 bases and J by 10 bases, leaving 13 bases between them. CDR3: CASSQDGSVREQFF. CDR3 DNA: TGTGCCAGCAGCCAAGATGGTAGCGTCCGGGAGCAGTTCTTC.

This clonotype appeared many times. The V gene is TRBV7-6, the J gene TRBJ2-3; 7 bases line up with TRBD2. V lost 7 bases and J lost 1; bases outside the gene matches: 11. The germline gives CDR1 SGHVS, CDR2 FNYEAQ. The CDR3 loop spans 16 amino acids. CDR3 in amino acids: CASTPLRELGTDTQYF. CDR3 DNA: TGTGCCAGCACCCCTTTGCGGGAGCTAGGCACAGATACGCAGTATTTT. Full variable domain (remainder filled in from reference TRBV7-6 and TRBJ2-3): GAGVSQSPRYKVTKRGQDVALRCDPISGHVSLYWYRQALGQGPEFLTYFNYEAQQDKSGLPNDRFSAERPEGSISTLTIQRTEQRDSAMYRCASTPLRELGTDTQYFGPGTRLTVL.

J is TRBJ1-2 and V is TRBV18, with TRBD1 identical over 11 bases. Trimming took 0 bases from V and 6 from J; bases not matched to a gene: 3. The CDR3 has 15 amino acids. The germline V gene encodes CDR1 KGHSH and CDR2 LQKENI. The CDR3, as DNA: TGTGCCAGCTCACCACCGGGACAGGGGGTCAATGGCTACACCTTC. It specifies CASSPPGQGVNGYTF.

This clonotype was found many times. The J gene is TRBJ1-1, the V gene TRBV14; weak D call: TRBD1 (5 bases). This CDR3 has 13 amino acids. Germline loops: CDR1 SGHDN, CDR2 FVKESK. The V end lost 5 bases, the J end lost 2 bases, and 9 bases lay between the germline ends. The CDR3 nucleotides read TGTGCCAGCAGCAGGGACGGTAACACTGAAGCTTTCTTT. Translating gives CASSRDGNTEAFF.

The chain employs TRBV19 and TRBJ1-4; no clear D gene. This CDR3 contains 13 residues. Germline V CDR1 and CDR2: LNHDA, SQIVND (reference sequence). V lost 3 bases and J lost 8, with 10 bases in between. CDR3 amino acids: CASSISLTEKLFF. The CDR3 DNA follows: TGTGCCAGTAGTATCAGCCTCACGGAAAAACTGTTTTTT. Using reference TRBV19 and TRBJ1-4 for the parts outside the CDR3, the full variable domain is DGGITQSPKYLFRKEGQNVTLSCEQNLNHDAMYWYRQDPGQGLRLIYYSQIVNDFQKGDIAEGYSVSREKKESFPLTVTSAQKNPTAFYLCASSISLTEKLFFGSGTQLSVL.

In its sample, this clonotype was seen many times. This sequence joins TRBV5-1 and TRBJ1-2; 11 bases match TRBD1. CDR1 SGHRS and CDR2 YFSETQ come from the germline V gene. The CDR3 is 15 amino acids. J was trimmed by 8 bases and V by 0 bases; bases with no gene match: 6. CDR3 DNA sequence: TGCGCCAGCAGCTTGGATGGACAGGGGGCAGAAGGCTACACCTTC. Encoded protein: CASSLDGQGAEGYTF.

This clonotype showed up many times. J is TRBJ2-5 and V is TRBV6-2 or TRBV6-3; TRBD1 agrees at 9 bases. Germline-derived CDR1 and CDR2 are MNHEY and SVGEGT. V shed 6 bases and J 5 bases; nucleotides not matched to a gene: 7. This CDR3 is built from 14 residues. Here the CDR3 reads CASRKQGADETQYF. CDR3 sequence (DNA): TGTGCCAGCAGAAAACAGGGGGCGGACGAGACCCAGTACTTC.

The rearrangement joins TRBV4-3 to TRBJ2-2; D is undetermined. Trimming pared 4 bases from V and 6 bases from J, leaving 12 bases between. Germline lookup yields CDR1 LGHNA and CDR2 YSLEER. The CDR3 consists of 14 residues. The CDR3 here is CASSLGRPPGELFF. CDR3 DNA: TGCGCCAGCAGCCTAGGACGTCCCCCCGGGGAGCTGTTTTTT.

This clonotype was counted at least ten times. The chain combines TRBV3-1 with TRBJ1-2, with unresolved D. CDR3 length equals 12 residues. Trimming stripped 0 bases from V and 6 bases from J, with 5 bases between. CDR1 is LGHDT and CDR2 is YNNKEL in the germline V gene (reference sequence). CDR3: CASSQDRHGYTF. CDR3 sequence (DNA): TGTGCCAGCAGCCAAGACAGGCATGGCTACACCTTC. The whole variable domain, remainder taken from reference TRBV3-1 and TRBJ1-2, is DTAVSQTPKYLVTQMGNDKSIKCEQNLGHDTMYWYKQDSKKFLKIMFSYNNKELIINETVPNRFSPKSPDKAHLNLHINSLELGDSAVYFCASSQDRHGYTFGSGTRLTVV.

The V gene is TRBV29-1, the J gene TRBJ2-6; the match to TRBD1 covers 7 bases. Germline CDR1 SQVTM, CDR2 ANQGSEA. The CDR3 has 16 residues. Trimming took 5 bases from V and 4 from J; bases not matched to a gene: 11. In nucleotides, the CDR3 is TGCAGCGTTACTTGGACAGGTAGCATCGGGGCCAACGTCCTGACTTTC. Its translation: CSVTWTGSIGANVLTF.

This clonotype was picked up a small number of times. The genes are TRBV6-5 and TRBJ1-1; D is ambiguous. This CDR3 spans 14 amino acids. V was trimmed by 2 bases and J by 1 base, leaving 8 bases between them. Germline lookup yields CDR1 MNHEY and CDR2 SVGAGI. The CDR3 nucleotides are TGTGCCAGCAGTTACGGGTGGCAGAACACTGAAGCTTTCTTT. Its translation: CASSYGWQNTEAFF.

This clonotype was seen many times. The chain is built from TRBV3-1 and TRBJ1-1; D gene ambiguous. Germline values: CDR1 LGHDT, CDR2 YNNKEL (reference sequence). This CDR3 spans 16 amino acids. V gave up 1 base and J gave up 0 bases, with 12 bases separating them. The CDR3 DNA reads TGTGCCAGCAGCCAAGGCCAGGCCCGGATGAACACTGAAGCTTTCTTT. Protein product: CASSQGQARMNTEAFF.

This clonotype was counted between two and nine times. V usage is TRBV3-1 and J usage is TRBJ1-4, with 12 positions matching TRBD1. This CDR3 comprises 19 residues. Per the germline V gene, CDR1 is LGHDT and CDR2 is YNNKEL (reference sequence). With 3 bases clipped from V and 5 bases from J, the junction kept 13 bases outside the gene matches. As DNA, the CDR3 is TGTGCCAGCAGCCACGCCTCCGGGACAGGGGGCATGGGGAATGAAAAACTGTTTTTT. It specifies CASSHASGTGGMGNEKLFF. Complete variable domain (other parts from reference TRBV3-1 and TRBJ1-4): DTAVSQTPKYLVTQMGNDKSIKCEQNLGHDTMYWYKQDSKKFLKIMFSYNNKELIINETVPNRFSPKSPDKAHLNLHINSLELGDSAVYFCASSHASGTGGMGNEKLFFGSGTQLSVL.

This clonotype has only a few counts. The chain combines TRBV9 with TRBJ2-1, with a weak D call TRBD1 (6 bases). Germline values: CDR1 SGDLS, CDR2 YYNGEE. The CDR3 loop spans 14 amino acids. Between the trimmed V and J ends, which lost 2 bases and 7 bases, there was a span of 13 bases. The CDR3 protein is CASSVGTRGNEQFF. CDR3 coding DNA: TGTGCCAGCAGCGTGGGTACGAGGGGGAATGAGCAGTTCTTC. The entire variable domain, with the rest obtained from reference TRBV9 and TRBJ2-1, is as follows: DSGVTQTPKHLITATGQRVTLRCSPRSGDLSVYWYQQSLDQGLQFLIQYYNGEERAKGNILERFSAQQFPDLHSELNLSSLELGDSALYFCASSVGTRGNEQFFGPGTRLTVL.

This sequence joins TRBV12-3 or TRBV12-4 and TRBJ2-1; D gene uncertain. CDR3 length equals 13 residues. V was shortened by 3 bases and J by 10 bases, with 13 bases between the two germline ends. The CDR3 sequence: CASSFYRSSEQFF. The CDR3 DNA is TGTGCCAGCAGTTTTTATCGAAGCTCCGAGCAGTTCTTC.

This clonotype was observed a handful of times. The J gene is TRBJ1-2, the V gene TRBV2; maybe TRBD1 (6 bases). The CDR3 covers 13 residues. Germline CDR1 and CDR2: SNHLY and FYNNEI. The germline V and J ends were trimmed by 6 bases and 8 bases, with 16 bases remaining between them. CDR3 sequence reads: CASSLGGEGGYTF. The CDR3 nucleotides are TGTGCCAGCAGCCTAGGGGGGGAAGGCGGCTACACCTTC.

J is TRBJ2-5 and V is TRBV12-3 or TRBV12-4; tentative D call: TRBD1 (5 bases). V lost 3 bases and J lost 1, with 12 bases in between. The CDR3 loop spans 15 amino acids. In nucleotides, the CDR3 is TGTGCCAGCAGTTTTAGGACACGAGGCCAAGAGACCCAGTACTTC. This gives the protein CASSFRTRGQETQYF.